One and the same sample provided the 11 T cell receptor beta chains below, sequenced in a study of blood T cells in healthy people across ages. The use of a sample-barcoded 5' primer and a J-beta primer mix characterized a second PCR of roughly 7 to 12 cycles. One entry per CDR3 protein results from TCRdb running MiXCR on the 5' RACE reads. The table has approximately 760,000 distinct CDR3 sequences, roughly 25% seen once. In addition, the sample was reused for a study of T cells of mothers and their children.

The sample taken for sequencing was blood. The source is a boy between 10 and 17 years old in good health.

The rearrangement links TRBV20-1 to TRBJ2-5, with 8 bases identical to TRBD1. V was clipped by 1 base and J by 5 bases; unmatched bases: 9. Germline values: CDR1 DFQATT, CDR2 SNEGSKA (reference sequence). This CDR3 has 15 amino acids. CDR3 DNA sequence: TGCAGTGCTAGAGGATTCGGACAGGGCGGGGAGACCCAGTACTTC. Its translation is CSARGFGQGGETQYF.

This chain uses TRBV9 with TRBJ2-3, with 12 bases fitting TRBD2. Unmatched junction bases numbered 6, after V lost 0 bases and J lost 4 bases. This CDR3 is built from 17 residues. Germline loops: CDR1 SGDLS, CDR2 YYNGEE. This CDR3 reads CASSVEASGGAADTQYF. DNA of the CDR3: TGTGCCAGCAGCGTAGAGGCTAGCGGGGGGGCGGCAGATACGCAGTATTTT.

The chain recombines TRBV29-1 with TRBJ2-5; 11 bases agree with TRBD2. Germline trimming cut 6 bases from V and 5 bases from J; bases unmatched to any gene: 8. Germline lookup yields CDR1 SQVTM and CDR2 ANQGSEA. This CDR3 region has 14 residues. CDR3 amino acids: CSVRSGGALETQYF. DNA for the CDR3: TGCAGCGTACGTAGCGGGGGGGCGCTGGAGACCCAGTACTTC. The entire variable domain, with the rest obtained from reference TRBV29-1 and TRBJ2-5, is as follows: SAVISQKPSRDICQRGTSLTIQCQVDSQVTMMFWYRQQPGQSLTLIATANQGSEATYESGFVIDKFPISRPNLTFSTLTVSNMSPEDSSIYLCSVRSGGALETQYFGPGTRLLVL.

This clonotype was counted at least ten times. The chain carries TRBV7-3 and TRBJ2-1; D possibly corresponds to TRBD2 (5 bases). Germline V gene data show CDR1 as SGHTA and CDR2 as FQGTGA. CDR3 length equals 16 residues. Trimming removed 2 bases from V and 3 bases from J, with 14 bases in between. The CDR3 coding sequence is TGTGCCAGCAGCTTAGTACCCGTGGGAGACTACAATGAGCAGTTCTTC. As protein: CASSLVPVGDYNEQFF.

CDR3 amino acids: CSARSSGMSYNEQFF. The CDR3 region has the DNA TGCAGTGCGAGGAGTAGCGGGATGTCCTACAATGAGCAGTTCTTC. The chain has TRBV20-1 and TRBJ2-1, with TRBD2 matching 8 bases. There are 15 residues in the CDR3. Germline loops: CDR1 DFQATT, CDR2 SNEGSKA (reference sequence). The junction had 8 bases not matched to a gene; V was cut back by 6 bases and J by 1 base.

The CDR3 DNA reads TGCAGTGCTAGAGCACGCGGGAGGAGCACAGATACGCAGTATTTT. Amino acids: CSARARGRSTDTQYF. V and J are TRBV20-1 and TRBJ2-3, with 8 bases aligning to TRBD2. Germline CDR1 is DFQATT and CDR2 is SNEGSKA (reference sequence). The CDR3 extends over 15 amino acids. The V gene end was trimmed by 1 base and the J gene end by 0 bases; junction bases not matched to a gene: 3.

The chain is built from TRBV5-6 and TRBJ2-7; 7 bases match TRBD1. Germline V CDR1 and CDR2: SGHDT, YYEEEE. The V gene end was trimmed by 7 bases and the J gene end by 2 bases; junction bases not matched to a gene: 18. There are 17 residues in the CDR3. The CDR3 DNA reads TGTGCCAGCGGCCCCCCGCCCATGAGGGACAGCCCCTACGAGCAGTACTTC. This gives the protein CASGPPPMRDSPYEQYF.

The chain employs TRBV25-1 and TRBJ2-1; D possibly corresponds to TRBD2 (5 bases). Germline assignment: CDR1 MGHDK and CDR2 SYGVNS. The germline V and J ends were trimmed by 2 bases and 8 bases, with 13 bases remaining between them. The CDR3 runs to 14 residues. The CDR3 here is CASSELAKSYEQFF. CDR3 DNA: TGTGCCAGCAGTGAACTAGCTAAGTCATATGAGCAGTTCTTC.

V is TRBV5-4 and J is TRBJ1-2; maybe TRBD1 (5 bases). Looked up from germline, CDR1 is SGHNT and CDR2 is YYREEE (reference sequence). Trimming cost V 2 bases and J 3 bases, with 11 bases left between them. The CDR3 loop spans 14 amino acids. The CDR3 DNA sequence: TGTGCCAGCAGCTTACGGGACGGCTACTATGGCTACACCTTC. As protein: CASSLRDGYYGYTF.

The CDR3 loop is CASQGQSQETQYF. CDR3 bases: TGTGCCAGCCAAGGACAGAGCCAAGAGACCCAGTACTTC. This chain links TRBV5-5 with TRBJ2-5; TRBD1 might be the D (6 bases). Germline V gene data show CDR1 as SGHKS and CDR2 as YYEKEE (reference sequence). V was pared by 7 bases and J by 1 base, with 11 bases between. The CDR3 is 13 residues long.

The V call is TRBV7-2, the J call TRBJ1-5; D possibly corresponds to TRBD1 (5 bases). Deletions cut 3 bases from V and 10 bases from J, with 25 bases between. CDR3 size: 17 residues. CDR1 and CDR2 (germline): SGHTA, FQGNSA. CDR3 sequence: CASSLGGKRGEGSPQHF. The CDR3 DNA reads as TGTGCCAGCAGCTTGGGCGGGAAGAGGGGTGAAGGCTCACCCCAGCATTTT.